This entry lists 3 T cell receptor beta chains sequenced from one sample in a study of T cells in Graves' hyperthyroidism and ophthalmopathy. Amplification targeted TCR beta CDR3 regions from RNA transcripts. The HTBI primer set served for first-round RT-PCR of the TCR CDR3. TCRdb redid the calling of the multiplex PCR reads with MiXCR, one entry per CDR3 protein. The table shows about 640,000 distinct CDR3 sequences, with about a fifth occurring only once. The sequenced sample consisted of blood. The receptors here all came from a man aged 30-40 years with Graves' ophthalmopathy.

This clonotype was seen repeatedly, ten times or more. This chain connects TRBV27 to TRBJ2-7, with 8 bases lining up with TRBD2. The junction had 4 bases not matched to a gene; V was cut back by 2 bases and J by 4 bases. This CDR3 comprises 14 residues. Germline V CDR1 and CDR2: MNHEY, SMNVEV (reference sequence). In DNA, the CDR3 is TGTGCCAGCAGTTTACTCGGGGGGGGTTACGAGCAGTACTTC. Protein sequence: CASSLLGGGYEQYF.

This clonotype turned up a few times. The chain couples TRBV20-1 to TRBJ1-2; TRBD1 matches at 9 bases. This CDR3 spans 14 amino acids. Germline assignment: CDR1 DFQATT and CDR2 SNEGSKA (reference sequence). Trimming cost V 5 bases and J 7 bases; bases outside gene matches: 11. The CDR3 region has the DNA TGCAGTGCTCCAGGGGAACAGGGGGCGCTTGGCTACACCTTC. Amino acids: CSAPGEQGALGYTF.

This clonotype occurred many times. The chain is built from TRBV28 and TRBJ2-7, with 7 bases lining up with TRBD2. This CDR3 is built from 16 residues. The V segment lost 5 bases and the J segment 1 base; nucleotides outside the gene matches: 11. The V gene's germline CDR1 is MDHEN and CDR2 SYDVKM. The CDR3 spells CASSTPGIAGSYEQYF. The CDR3 DNA reads as TGTGCCAGCAGTACCCCGGGGATAGCGGGTTCCTACGAGCAGTACTTC. Full variable domain (rest looked up from reference TRBV28 and TRBJ2-7): DVKVTQSSRYLVKRTGEKVFLECVQDMDHENMFWYRQDPGLGLRLIYFSYDVKMKEKGDIPEGYSVSREKKERFSLILESASTNQTSMYLCASSTPGIAGSYEQYFGPGTRLTVT.